This T cell receptor (beta chain) was documented in a study of cytomegalovirus exposure and HLA in healthy donors. PCR amplification relied on 60 Vbeta primers (plus 13 Jbeta primers). The repertoire was sequenced with immunoSEQ multiplex PCR; TCRdb's copy has only in-frame clones and lacks some. The table has roughly 97,000 clones, approximately 70% seen once. The CDR3 covers 17 residues. Trimming took 2 bases from V and 5 from J; bases not matched to a gene: 12. CDR1 and CDR2 (germline): SGHKS, YYEKEE (reference sequence). Sequencing input: PBMCs. The chain uses TRBV5-5 and TRBJ1-4, with 7 positions matching TRBD1. This TCR came from a man aged 35 to 55 in good health and CMV-seronegative. CDR3 nucleotides: TGTGCCAGCAGCTTATGGATCCGGGACAGACGAAATGAAAAACTGTTTTTT. It translates to CASSLWIRDRRNEKLFF.